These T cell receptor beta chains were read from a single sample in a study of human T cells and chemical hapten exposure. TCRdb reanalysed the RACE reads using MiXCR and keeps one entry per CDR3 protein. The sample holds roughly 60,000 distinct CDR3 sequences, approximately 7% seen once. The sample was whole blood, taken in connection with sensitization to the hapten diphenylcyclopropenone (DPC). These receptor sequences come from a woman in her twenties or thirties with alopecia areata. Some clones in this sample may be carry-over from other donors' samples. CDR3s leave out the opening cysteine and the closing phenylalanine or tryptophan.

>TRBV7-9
ASSPPPGQIGGNEQF
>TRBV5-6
ASSLQRGVRSYNEQF
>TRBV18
ASSKTGSVTDTQY
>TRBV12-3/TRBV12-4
ASSFGIWSNQPQH
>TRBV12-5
ASGTSADTQY
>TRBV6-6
ASSPSGTGGNTIY
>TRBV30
ASKGQTTEAF
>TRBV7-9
ASSFWATDTQY
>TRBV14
ASSQVSGSEQF
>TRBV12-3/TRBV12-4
ASRDRSGGPEETQY
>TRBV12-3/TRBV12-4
ASSFSTPMNTEAF
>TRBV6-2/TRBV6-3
ASRTEAINYGYT
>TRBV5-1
ASSLGRTGGNSPLH
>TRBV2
ASIRTGAGYYGYT
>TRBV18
ASSPPGYEDYT
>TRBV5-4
ASRETGTGYYEQY
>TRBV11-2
ASSLDSPGQGKDEQF
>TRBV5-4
ASSLGSGEITEAF
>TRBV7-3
ASSLTGGQGGYEQY
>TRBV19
ASSVEGWTEAF
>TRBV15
ATSRDGGSAKNIQY
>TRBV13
ASSGGSGLADTDTQY
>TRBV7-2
ASSFGGPEAF
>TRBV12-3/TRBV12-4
ASRRTANTGELF
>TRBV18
ASSPSSTYEQY
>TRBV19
ASSGQGSTGELF
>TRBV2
ASSGRTGGTDTQY
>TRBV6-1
ASGQPTVYSNQPQH
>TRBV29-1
SVIWDRGPYGYT
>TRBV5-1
ASSLGADSDTQY
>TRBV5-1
ASSATGVDTGELF
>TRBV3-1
ASSPPREGYGYT
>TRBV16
ASSQSGALGQPQH
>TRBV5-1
ASKDFRLGESDTQY
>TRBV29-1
SVEDQVVSYNEQF
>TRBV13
ASSLVVRGFEAF
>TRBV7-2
ASSLAAGGNYGYT
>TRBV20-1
SAPTGRAESYGYT
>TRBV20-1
SARDSRGANGY